Listed below are T cell receptor beta chains from one sample, sequenced in a study of persistence of HIV-infected CD4 T cells. No antigen is known for these receptors. The repertoire was sequenced with immunoSEQ multiplex PCR; TCRdb's copy has only in-frame clones and lacks some. The sample lists around 39,000 clones, roughly 80% seen once, with approximately 1% in the top ten. This sample comprised cultured CD4+ T cells from PBMCs, obtained from a patient who received antiretroviral therapy. The receptors shown here come from an adult with HIV. The donor label of this sample is uncertain. The CDR3 runs from the conserved cysteine through the conserved F or W. Each record gives: clone size, V gene, D gene, J gene, CDR3 DNA, CDR3 protein. D genes are given only for firm matches. Clone size appears in some rows only: once, few, many, or a class for an expanded clone.

.	TRBV19	.	TRBJ2-3	TGTGCCAGTAATGGGGCTGCCACAGATACGCAGTATTTT	CASNGAATDTQYF
few	TRBV11-3	TRBD2	TRBJ2-3	TGTGCCAGCAGCTCGCTCGGGACTAGCGGGGGCACAGATACGCAGTATTTT	CASSSLGTSGGTDTQYF
.	TRBV19	TRBD1	TRBJ1-4	TGTGCCAGTAGGAGGGGGCGCACTAATGAAAAACTGTTTTTT	CASRRGRTNEKLFF
few	TRBV10-1	.	TRBJ1-1	TGCGCCAGCAGCATAAATCCAAACACTGAAGCTTTCTTT	CASSINPNTEAFF
.	TRBV5-1	.	TRBJ1-6	TGCGCCAGCAGCGGCGGTCGGCTGAATGGCGGGAATTCACCCCTCCACTTT	CASSGGRLNGGNSPLHF
.	TRBV19	.	TRBJ1-1	TGTGCCAGTAGTGAACACAGGGAGGAGAACACTGAAGCTTTCTTT	CASSEHREENTEAFF
.	TRBV5-1	TRBD1	TRBJ1-6	TGCGCCAGCAGCTTCCGGGACAGGGGTCTTAATTCACCCCTCCACTTT	CASSFRDRGLNSPLHF
.	TRBV6-6	TRBD1	TRBJ2-1	TGTGCCAGCAGTTCCCCGGGACAGGGACTCAATGAGCAGTTCTTC	CASSSPGQGLNEQFF
.	TRBV27	TRBD1	TRBJ1-6	TGTGCCAGCAGTTTATCTCTGCCAGGGGGCAGGGATTCACCCCTCCACTTT	CASSLSLPGGRDSPLHF
once	TRBV28	.	TRBJ1-4	TGTGCCAGCAGTTTCCAGGGGCTGTCTAATGAAAAACTGTTTTTT	CASSFQGLSNEKLFF
.	TRBV29-1	.	TRBJ1-1	TGCAGCGTTGAGGGTACGGGGGGGTCCGAAGCTTTCTTT	CSVEGTGGSEAFF
.	TRBV7-6	TRBD1	TRBJ1-4	TGTGCCAGCAGCCCCCTAAGAGGGGGCTATGAAAAACTGTTTTTT	CASSPLRGGYEKLFF
.	TRBV30	.	TRBJ1-1	TGTGCCTGGATTCCCAAACACGCGAACACTGAAGCTTTCTTT	CAWIPKHANTEAFF
once	TRBV9	TRBD2	TRBJ2-5	TGTGCCAGCAGCGTAGGGACTAGCGGGGGCGGGGAGACCCAGTACTTC	CASSVGTSGGGETQYF